The 22 T cell receptor beta chains below all came from one sample that was sequenced in a study of T cell responses to AZD1222 COVID-19 vaccine (dated by TCRdb to the early 2020s). Library construction relied on the immunoSEQ multiplex PCR assay. The immuneACCESS repertoire file appears here via TCRdb, limited to in-frame rearrangements. These files lack a portion of the clones; in checked studies, under half of the deficit traces to unresolved V genes, and the cause of the others is not known. The sample records tens of thousands of clones, roughly 87% of which are singletons. The ten largest clones add up to approximately 25% of the sample. The intended sense of this specimen's time point label: baseline before first vaccination. Source: peripheral blood, taken on day 0 of AZD1222 vaccination. These TCRs come from an adult in good health.

The chain links TRBV5-5 to TRBJ1-1; 10 nucleotides align to TRBD1. J gave up 5 bases and V 3 bases, and 10 bases lay outside the gene matches. Germline V CDR1 and CDR2: SGHKS, YYEKEE (reference sequence). This CDR3 has 16 residues. The DNA for the CDR3 is TGTGCCAGCAGCTGGCTCCGGGACAGGGGAGGTACTGAAGCTTTCTTT. It encodes CASSWLRDRGGTEAFF.

This clone was picked up a small number of times. This chain links TRBV3-1 (or the pseudogene TRBV3-2) with TRBJ2-1; D might be TRBD2 (6 bases). Germline lookup yields CDR1 LGHDT and CDR2 YNNKEL (reference sequence). V lost 11 bases and J lost 12, with 20 bases in between. This CDR3 region has 12 residues. CDR3 nucleotide sequence: TGTGCCTCGTGTAGCGGCGGGGCAGCGCAGTTCTTC. Protein product: CASCSGGAAQFF.

This chain joins TRBV3-1 (or the pseudogene TRBV3-2) and TRBJ1-6; D might be TRBD1 (5 bases). V was pared by 4 bases and J by 16 bases, with 11 bases between. This CDR3 spans 11 amino acids. The germline gives CDR1 LGHDT, CDR2 YNNKEL (reference sequence). The CDR3 DNA reads as TGTGCCAGCAGCCTCCGGGACCGTCTCCACTTT. Protein: CASSLRDRLHF.

The gene calls are TRBV6-5 and TRBJ2-1; tentatively, D is TRBD1 (5 bases). This CDR3 region has 14 residues. The V end was cut by 8 bases, the J end by 7 bases, with 18 bases between. In germline, CDR1 is MNHEY, CDR2 SVGAGI. The CDR3 loop is CASGQGPAANEQFF. CDR3 sequence (DNA): TGTGCCAGCGGTCAGGGCCCAGCAGCAAATGAGCAGTTCTTC.

The chain uses TRBV4-2 and TRBJ1-2; a weak D match, TRBD1 (6 bases). V was cut by 0 bases and J by 4 bases, with 12 bases left in between. CDR1 LGHNA and CDR2 YNFKEQ come from the germline V gene. CDR3 length equals 15 residues. CDR3 sequence reads: CASSQDGGSPYGYTF. The CDR3 DNA reads as TGTGCCAGCAGCCAAGATGGGGGCAGCCCCTATGGCTACACCTTC.

The chain combines TRBV30 with TRBJ1-6; 8 nucleotides line up with TRBD1. The CDR3 runs to 16 residues. V trimming: 7 bases; J trimming: 0 bases; junction bases outside the gene matches: 8. Germline V CDR1 and CDR2: GTSNPN, SVGIG (reference sequence). The CDR3 spells CASEGTGSSYNSPLHF. DNA of the CDR3: TGTGCCTCTGAAGGGACAGGCAGCTCCTATAATTCACCCCTCCACTTT.

V is TRBV27 and J is TRBJ1-1; weak D call: TRBD1 (5 bases). The germline V and J ends were trimmed by 6 bases and 0 bases, with 20 bases remaining between them. The CDR3 has 17 residues. From germline, CDR1 is MNHEY and CDR2 SMNVEV (reference sequence). The chain's CDR3 is CASRPQGQAALNTEAFF. Written as DNA, the CDR3 is TGTGCCAGCAGGCCCCAGGGCCAAGCCGCCTTGAACACTGAAGCTTTCTTT.

V gene TRBV11-3 combines with J gene TRBJ2-6, with TRBD1 matching 8 bases. V was pared by 5 bases and J by 4 bases, with 7 bases of the junction left unmatched. Germline CDR1 and CDR2: SGHNT and YENEEA. This CDR3 is 16 amino acids long. For the CDR3, the DNA is TGTGCCAGCAGCCCGGGACAGGTATCCGGGGCCAACGTCCTGACTTTC. As protein: CASSPGQVSGANVLTF.

The J gene is TRBJ2-7, the V gene TRBV24-1; D assignment may be TRBD1 or TRBD2 (5 bases each). This CDR3 comprises 13 residues. Germline CDR1 reads KGHDR; CDR2 reads SFDVKD. This CDR3 reads CPGGGGQGDEQYF. CDR3 sequence (DNA): TGTCCTGGAGGTGGGGGTCAGGGTGACGAGCAGTACTTC.

CDR3 nucleotide sequence: TGTGCCAGTGGGACAGGTAGCTACGAGCAGTACTTC. This sequence encodes CASGTGSYEQYF. The chain joins TRBV19 to TRBJ2-7; 8 bases are a match to TRBD1. Per the germline V gene, CDR1 is LNHDA and CDR2 is SQIVND (reference sequence). The CDR3 totals 12 residues. V gave up 8 bases and J gave up 3 bases; unmatched junction bases: 3.

This clone was seen just once. The chain joins TRBV5-5 to TRBJ1-5, with 7 bases lining up with TRBD1. Germline CDR1 SGHKS, CDR2 YYEKEE (reference sequence). The CDR3 totals 15 residues. V trimming: 1 base; J trimming: 4 bases; junction bases outside the gene matches: 5. The CDR3 here is CASSLSRGMNQPQHF. CDR3 nucleotide sequence: TGTGCCAGCAGCTTGAGCAGGGGGATGAATCAGCCCCAGCATTTT.

This clone was seen once. The CDR3 loop is CASSATDRTNTGELFF. The CDR3 DNA is TGTGCCAGCAGCGCCACGGACAGAACGAACACCGGGGAGCTGTTTTTT. The chain has TRBV9 and TRBJ2-2; TRBD1 might be the D (6 bases). This CDR3 is built from 16 residues. V lost 3 bases, J lost 0 bases, and 12 bases lay in between. From germline, CDR1 is SGDLS and CDR2 YYNGEE.

The rearrangement uses TRBV18 and TRBJ2-1, with a possible D match to TRBD2 (6 bases). Trimming removed 4 bases from V and 2 bases from J, with 12 bases in between. From germline, CDR1 is KGHSH and CDR2 LQKENI. The CDR3 is 15 amino acids. Here the CDR3 reads CASSRSGLTYNEQFF. CDR3 sequence (DNA): TGTGCCAGCTCACGGTCGGGACTCACCTACAATGAGCAGTTCTTC. The full variable domain, with the rest looked up from reference TRBV18 and TRBJ2-1, is NAGVMQNPRHLVRRRGQEARLRCSPMKGHSHVYWYRQLPEEGLKFMVYLQKENIIDESGMPKERFSAEFPKEGPSILRIQQVVRGDSAAYFCASSRSGLTYNEQFFGPGTRLTVL.

DNA for the CDR3: TGTGCCAGCAGTCCACCGACAGAGGGGAATGAAAAACTGTTTTTT. As protein: CASSPPTEGNEKLFF. The chain is built from TRBV28 and TRBJ1-4, with a possible D match to TRBD1 (5 bases). Germline assignment: CDR1 MDHEN and CDR2 SYDVKM. The CDR3 has 15 amino acids. V lost 5 bases, J lost 5 bases, and 15 bases lay in between.

The V call is TRBV28, the J call TRBJ1-5; TRBD1 matches at 7 bases. Germline assignment: CDR1 MDHEN and CDR2 SYDVKM. With 9 bases clipped from V and 6 bases from J, the junction kept 8 bases outside the gene matches. This CDR3 region has 13 residues. This CDR3 reads CASLTGLGQPQHF. CDR3 bases: TGTGCCAGTTTGACAGGGTTGGGTCAGCCCCAGCATTTT. Using reference TRBV28 and TRBJ1-5 for the parts outside the CDR3, the full variable domain is DVKVTQSSRYLVKRTGEKVFLECVQDMDHENMFWYRQDPGLGLRLIYFSYDVKMKEKGDIPEGYSVSREKKERFSLILESASTNQTSMYLCASLTGLGQPQHFGDGTRLSIL.

The chain combines TRBV18 with TRBJ2-7; D is uncertain. Germline CDR1 reads KGHSH; CDR2 reads LQKENI. Trimming removed 3 bases from V and 8 bases from J, with 11 bases in between. This CDR3 contains 12 residues. The CDR3 loop is CASSPGSAKQYF. DNA of the CDR3: TGTGCCAGCTCACCGGGATCGGCGAAGCAGTACTTC. The entire variable domain, with the rest obtained from reference TRBV18 and TRBJ2-7, is as follows: NAGVMQNPRHLVRRRGQEARLRCSPMKGHSHVYWYRQLPEEGLKFMVYLQKENIIDESGMPKERFSAEFPKEGPSILRIQQVVRGDSAAYFCASSPGSAKQYFGPGTRLTVT.

This clone was counted only a few times. The V and J genes are TRBV18 and TRBJ1-1; weak D call: TRBD1 (6 bases). CDR3 length equals 16 residues. Per germline, CDR1 KGHSH and CDR2 LQKENI. V was cut by 3 bases and J by 4 bases, with 18 bases left in between. CDR3 amino acids: CASSPGGGAEGTEAFF. CDR3 DNA sequence: TGTGCCAGCTCACCGGGCGGGGGGGCTGAGGGCACTGAAGCTTTCTTT.

This clone was seen just once. V usage is TRBV30 and J usage is TRBJ1-1, with 8 nucleotides matching TRBD1. Unmatched junction bases numbered 5, after V lost 4 bases and J lost 1 base. The CDR3 is 14 residues long. From germline, CDR1 is GTSNPN and CDR2 SVGIG (reference sequence). CDR3 in amino acids: CAWNTGTGNTEAFF. CDR3 sequence (DNA): TGTGCCTGGAATACCGGGACAGGGAACACTGAAGCTTTCTTT.

V and J are TRBV30 and TRBJ1-5; 11 bases agree with TRBD1. Germline V lookup: CDR1 GTSNPN, CDR2 SVGIG (reference sequence). Trimming took 0 bases from V and 5 from J; bases not matched to a gene: 6. The CDR3 consists of 16 residues. In nucleotides, the CDR3 is TGTGCCTGGAGTGTACTCGGGACAGGGGGGGATCAGCCCCAGCATTTT. Encoded protein: CAWSVLGTGGDQPQHF.

The chain combines TRBV4-1 with TRBJ2-3; D not certain. The V end was cut by 3 bases, the J end by 0 bases, with 13 bases between. Germline V CDR1 and CDR2: MGHRA, YSYEKL. There are 16 residues in the CDR3. CDR3 nucleotide sequence: TGCGCCAGCAGCCACCCACCCGGGCATAGCACAGATACGCAGTATTTT. This encodes CASSHPPGHSTDTQYF.

V and J are TRBV5-5 and TRBJ1-6, with no clear D. Trimming stripped 0 bases from V and 14 bases from J, with 12 bases between. Germline assignment: CDR1 SGHKS and CDR2 YYEKEE (reference sequence). This CDR3 has 13 amino acids. CDR3 amino acids: CASSLEELRTLHF. In DNA form, the CDR3 reads TGTGCCAGCAGCTTGGAGGAATTAAGGACCCTCCACTTT. The full variable domain, completed using reference TRBV5-5 and TRBJ1-6, is DAGVTQSPTHLIKTRGQQVTLRCSPISGHKSVSWYQQVLGQGPQFIFQYYEKEERGRGNFPDRFSARQFPNYSSELNVNALLLGDSALYLCASSLEELRTLHFGNGTRLTVT.

The V call is TRBV2, the J call TRBJ2-1; D may be TRBD1 (6 bases). This CDR3 comprises 14 residues. V dropped 10 bases and J dropped 3 bases, with 16 bases sitting between them. Germline lookup yields CDR1 SNHLY and CDR2 FYNNEI. CDR3 protein: CAIGFRDNYNEQFF. The CDR3 DNA is TGTGCCATTGGATTCCGGGACAACTACAATGAGCAGTTCTTC.